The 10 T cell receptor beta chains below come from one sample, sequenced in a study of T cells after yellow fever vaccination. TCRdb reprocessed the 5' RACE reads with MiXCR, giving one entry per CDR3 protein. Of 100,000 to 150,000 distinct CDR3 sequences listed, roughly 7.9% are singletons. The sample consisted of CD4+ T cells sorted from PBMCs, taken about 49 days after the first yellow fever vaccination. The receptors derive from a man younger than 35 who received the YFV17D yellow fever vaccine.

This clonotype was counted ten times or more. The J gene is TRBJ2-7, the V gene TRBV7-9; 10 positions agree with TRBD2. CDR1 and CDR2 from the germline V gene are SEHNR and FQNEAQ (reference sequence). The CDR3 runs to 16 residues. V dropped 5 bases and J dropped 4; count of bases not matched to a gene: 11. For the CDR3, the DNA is TGTGCCAGCAGCCCAGCGGGAGCTAGCGGGGGTTACGAGCAGTACTTC. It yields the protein CASSPAGASGGYEQYF.

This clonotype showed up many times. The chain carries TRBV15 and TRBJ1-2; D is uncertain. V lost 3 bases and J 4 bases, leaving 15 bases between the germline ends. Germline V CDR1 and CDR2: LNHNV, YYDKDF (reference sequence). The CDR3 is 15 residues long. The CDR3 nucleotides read TGTGCCACCAGCAGGATGTTCACAGCTGCCTATGGCTACACCTTC. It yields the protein CATSRMFTAAYGYTF.

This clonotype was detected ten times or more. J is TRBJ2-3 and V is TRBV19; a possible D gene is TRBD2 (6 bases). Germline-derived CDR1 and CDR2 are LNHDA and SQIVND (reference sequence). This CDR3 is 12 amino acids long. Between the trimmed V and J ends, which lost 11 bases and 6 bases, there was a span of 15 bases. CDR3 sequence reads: CASGTFGDTQYF. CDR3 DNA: TGTGCCTCGGGGACTTTCGGGGATACGCAGTATTTT. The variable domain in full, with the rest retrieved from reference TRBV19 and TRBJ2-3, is DGGITQSPKYLFRKEGQNVTLSCEQNLNHDAMYWYRQDPGQGLRLIYYSQIVNDFQKGDIAEGYSVSREKKESFPLTVTSAQKNPTAFYLCASGTFGDTQYFGPGTRLTVL.

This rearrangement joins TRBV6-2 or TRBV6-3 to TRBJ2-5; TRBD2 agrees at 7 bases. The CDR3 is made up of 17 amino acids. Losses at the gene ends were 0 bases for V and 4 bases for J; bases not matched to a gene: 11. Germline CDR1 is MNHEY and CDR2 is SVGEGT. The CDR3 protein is CASSYSNGLGSSETQYF. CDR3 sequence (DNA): TGTGCCAGCAGTTACTCTAACGGACTAGGGTCCTCAGAGACCCAGTACTTC.

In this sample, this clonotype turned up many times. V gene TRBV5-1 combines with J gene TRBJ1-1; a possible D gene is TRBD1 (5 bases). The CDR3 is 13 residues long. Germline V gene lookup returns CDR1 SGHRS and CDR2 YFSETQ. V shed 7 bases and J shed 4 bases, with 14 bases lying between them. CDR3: CASRDSSSTEAFF. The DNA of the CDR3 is TGCGCCAGCCGTGACAGTAGTAGCACTGAAGCTTTCTTT.

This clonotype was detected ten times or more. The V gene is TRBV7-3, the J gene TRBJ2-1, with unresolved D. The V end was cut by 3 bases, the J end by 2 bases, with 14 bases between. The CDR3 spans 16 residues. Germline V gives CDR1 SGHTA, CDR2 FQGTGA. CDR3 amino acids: CASSFNPGLPYNEQFF. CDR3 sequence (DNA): TGTGCCAGCAGCTTCAATCCAGGCCTCCCCTACAATGAGCAGTTCTTC.

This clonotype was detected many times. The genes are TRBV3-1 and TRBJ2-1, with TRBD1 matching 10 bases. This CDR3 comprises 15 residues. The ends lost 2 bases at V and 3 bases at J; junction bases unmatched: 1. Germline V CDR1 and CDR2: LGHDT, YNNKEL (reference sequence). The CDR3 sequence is CASSQRDRGYNEQFF. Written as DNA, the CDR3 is TGTGCCAGCAGCCAACGGGACAGGGGCTACAATGAGCAGTTCTTC.

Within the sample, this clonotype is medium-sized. This CDR3 reads CASSLGLGHEKLFF. In DNA form, the CDR3 reads TGTGCCAGCAGCTTGGGATTGGGCCATGAAAAACTGTTTTTT. This chain uses TRBV5-5 with TRBJ1-4; D is uncertain. V dropped 0 bases and J dropped 6 bases, with 9 bases sitting between them. The CDR3 sequence is 14 residues long. Germline V lookup: CDR1 SGHKS, CDR2 YYEKEE (reference sequence).

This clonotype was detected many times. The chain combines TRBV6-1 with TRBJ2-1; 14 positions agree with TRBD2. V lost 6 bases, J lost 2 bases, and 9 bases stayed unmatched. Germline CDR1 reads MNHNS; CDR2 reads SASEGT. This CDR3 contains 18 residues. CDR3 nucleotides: TGTGCCAGCAGCCGTGGGGGACTAGCGGGGGTGGCCTACAATGAGCAGTTCTTC. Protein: CASSRGGLAGVAYNEQFF.

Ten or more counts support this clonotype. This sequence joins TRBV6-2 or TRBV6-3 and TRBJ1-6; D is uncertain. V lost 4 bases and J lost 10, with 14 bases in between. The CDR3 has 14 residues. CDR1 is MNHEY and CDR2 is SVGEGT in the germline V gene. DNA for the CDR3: TGTGCCAGCAGTTCACCGGAGACGTGGTCACCCCTCCACTTT. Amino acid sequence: CASSSPETWSPLHF.